The T cell receptor beta chain under discussion was sequenced for a study of spatial heterogeneity in lung cancer. The study, taken as a whole, reports: One measure, the expanded intratumoral alpha and beta TCR count, tracked tumor mutation counts. For tumor T cells, estimated coverage reached only approximately 6.9% (alpha) and over 11% (beta).

Trimming pared 5 bases from V and 5 bases from J, leaving 16 bases between. The CDR3 sequence is 14 residues long. Germline loops: CDR1 GTSNPN, CDR2 SVGIG (reference sequence). Time point denoted: sample taken at primary tumor resection. Whole RNA was taken from tumor, nontumor lung or frozen PBMC; it was then sequenced unsorted. TCRdb itself ran the 5' RACE reads through MiXCR, one entry per CDR3 protein. This repertoire shows some 11,000 distinct CDR3 sequences, just over 5% found once; its top ten account for 9.5% to 15%. This clonotype was picked up many times. Its antigen is unknown. This TCR was sampled from a male donor with early-stage non-small cell lung cancer. The chain combines TRBV30 with TRBJ2-4, with D perhaps assigned TRBD1 or TRBD2 (5 bases each). The starting material was lung tumor tissue, obtained at surgery. CDR3 sequence (DNA): TGTGCCTGGGGTAAACTAGGCAGGGAAAACATTCAGTACTTC. Translating it yields CAWGKLGRENIQYF. The variable domain in full, completed from reference TRBV30 and TRBJ2-4, reads SQTIHQWPATLVQPVGSPLSLECTVEGTSNPNLYWYRQAAGRGLQLLFYSVGIGQISSEVPQNLSASRPQDRQFILSSKKLLLSDSGFYLCAWGKLGRENIQYFGAGTRLSVL.